The 5 T cell receptor beta chains listed next were all sequenced from one sample in a study of shared clonotypes between healthy human individuals. Repertoires were generated with immunoSEQ multiplex PCR, while TCRdb's copy carries only in-frame clones and drops some. Among 950,000 to 1,100,000 clones listed, more than 65% were seen once. Sequenced sample: memory CD4+ T cells sorted from blood. The sample's subset: CD45RA-negative fraction. The receptors here all came from a man between 18 and 35 years old in good health.

The chain joins TRBV28 to TRBJ1-4; D unresolved. Looked up from germline, CDR1 is MDHEN and CDR2 is SYDVKM. Trimming removed 5 bases from V and 6 bases from J, with 16 bases in between. CDR3 length: 15 amino acids. The CDR3 loop reads CASSTHTTADEKLFF. DNA of the CDR3: TGTGCCAGCAGTACTCACACAACGGCGGATGAAAAACTGTTTTTT.

This clone was detected only a few times. The V gene is TRBV5-1, the J gene TRBJ2-7; TRBD2 agrees at 13 bases. There are 16 residues in the CDR3. Germline V gives CDR1 SGHRS, CDR2 YFSETQ. Losses at the gene ends were 4 bases for V and 2 bases for J; bases not matched to a gene: 6. CDR3 region: CASSALTSGGTYEQYF. CDR3 coding DNA: TGCGCCAGCAGCGCGTTGACTAGCGGGGGGACCTACGAGCAGTACTTC.

The sample holds a few counts of this clone. The genes are TRBV19 and TRBJ1-1; D uncertain. Germline V CDR1 and CDR2: LNHDA, SQIVND (reference sequence). The V gene lost 4 bases and the J gene lost 4 bases, with 19 bases spanning the gap. The CDR3 length is 16 residues. The CDR3 region is CASSTSTRLVSTEAFF. CDR3 nucleotide sequence: TGTGCCAGTAGTACCTCGACAAGGTTGGTGAGCACTGAAGCTTTCTTT.

The rearrangement links TRBV7-2 to TRBJ2-5, with 9 positions matching TRBD2. The trim removed 5 bases at V and 7 bases at J, leaving 2 bases unmatched. This CDR3 is 12 amino acids long. Germline assignment: CDR1 SGHTA and CDR2 FQGNSA. The CDR3 nucleotides are TGTGCCAGCAGCGGGCGGGAGGGGACCCAGTACTTC. It encodes CASSGREGTQYF.

This clone was recorded a few times. V gene TRBV2 combines with J gene TRBJ2-6; 8 positions match TRBD1. CDR3 length: 18 amino acids. Germline loops: CDR1 SNHLY, CDR2 FYNNEI. V lost 2 bases and J lost 1; bases outside the gene matches: 7. CDR3 bases: TGTGCCAGCAGTGAAACTGGCAGGGGGCTGTCTGGGGCCAACGTCCTGACTTTC. This translates into CASSETGRGLSGANVLTF. The whole variable domain, remainder taken from reference TRBV2 and TRBJ2-6, is EPEVTQTPSHQVTQMGQEVILRCVPISNHLYFYWYRQILGQKVEFLVSFYNNEISEKSEIFDDQFSVERPDGSNFTLKIRSTKLEDSAMYFCASSETGRGLSGANVLTFGAGSRLTVL.